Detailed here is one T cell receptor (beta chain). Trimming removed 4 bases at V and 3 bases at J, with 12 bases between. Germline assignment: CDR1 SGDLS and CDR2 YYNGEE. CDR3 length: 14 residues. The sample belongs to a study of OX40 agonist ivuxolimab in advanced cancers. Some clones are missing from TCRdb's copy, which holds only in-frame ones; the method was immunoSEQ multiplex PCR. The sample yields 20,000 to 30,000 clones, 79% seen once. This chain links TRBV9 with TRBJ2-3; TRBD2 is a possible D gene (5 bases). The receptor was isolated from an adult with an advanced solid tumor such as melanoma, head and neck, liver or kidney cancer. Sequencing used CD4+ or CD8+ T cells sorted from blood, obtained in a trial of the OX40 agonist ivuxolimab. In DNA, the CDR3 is TGTGCCAGCAGCTCCTCGGGGTCGACAGATACGCAGTATTTT. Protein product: CASSSSGSTDTQYF.